This TCR beta chain was recovered during a study of immune cell composition in non-small cell lung cancer. Study at large: Tumours were mainly lung adenocarcinoma or squamous cell carcinoma. Points from the study as a whole: Smoking pack-years did not significantly correlate with tumour TCR-beta clonality. Squamous lung tumours showed higher top 10 clone scores and clonality than adenocarcinomas. Clones >0.5% enriched in tumour were rarer in adenocarcinoma (around 33%) than squamous (roughly 75%).

With respect to this clone: Its antigen is undetermined.

Per germline, CDR1 SGHVS and CDR2 FNYEAQ. V was trimmed by 2 bases and J by 6 bases, leaving 7 bases between them. The CDR3 is 13 amino acids. Sequencing used immunoSEQ multiplex PCR; TCRdb keeps in-frame clones, though not all of them. The sample lists approximately 4,400 clones; less than 80% were seen once. What was sequenced was lung tumor tissue. The clonotype comes from a human donor with non-small cell lung cancer. V usage is TRBV7-6 and J usage is TRBJ2-2; unclear D gene. The CDR3 sequence is CASSLRSSGELFF. For the CDR3, the DNA is TGTGCCAGCAGCTTAAGGAGCTCCGGGGAGCTGTTTTTT.